Listed below are T cell receptor beta chains from one sample, sequenced in a study of spatial heterogeneity in lung cancer. Each CDR3 protein gets one entry after TCRdb re-called the 5' RACE reads with MiXCR. The sample holds about 27,000 distinct CDR3 sequences, less than 6.5% seen once. This specimen consisted of PBMCs, obtained at follow-up. Source of these receptors: a female donor with early-stage non-small cell lung cancer. Both conserved end residues are part of each CDR3. A D gene is named only where the DNA matches it firmly. Size is stated as once, few or many counts, or a class when the clone is expanded.

D gene	V gene	J gene	clone size	CDR3 protein	CDR3 DNA
-	TRBV5-6	TRBJ1-1	medium-sized	CASRGTRFLNTEAFF	TGTGCCAGCAGGGGGACAAGATTCCTGAACACTGAAGCTTTCTTT
-	TRBV20-1	TRBJ2-1	medium-sized	CSAGWGYEQFF	TGCAGTGCGGGGTGGGGCTATGAGCAGTTCTTC
TRBD2	TRBV11-1	TRBJ2-7	many	CASSFAGLAGGSEQYF	TGTGCCAGCAGCTTCGCCGGACTAGCGGGGGGGAGCGAGCAGTACTTC
-	TRBV10-3	TRBJ2-2	many	CASKSLDTGELFF	TGTGCCTCGAAGTCCCTGGACACCGGGGAGCTGTTTTTT
-	TRBV9	TRBJ1-4	many	CASSKTVGDNEKLFF	TGTGCCAGCAGCAAAACCGTGGGGGATAATGAAAAACTGTTTTTT
TRBD2	TRBV20-1	TRBJ2-3	many	CSARPPESSGVWTQYF	TGCAGTGCTAGACCCCCGGAGTCTAGCGGGGTTTGGACGCAGTATTTT
TRBD2	TRBV29-1	TRBJ2-5	many	CSVESGRAQYF	TGCAGCGTTGAAAGTGGGAGGGCCCAGTACTTC
TRBD1	TRBV6-2/TRBV6-3	TRBJ2-7	many	CASSSSTGVYEQYF	TGTGCCAGCAGTTCCTCGACAGGGGTCTACGAGCAGTACTTC
-	TRBV20-1	TRBJ2-3	many	CSARDGGRPTDTQYF	TGCAGTGCTAGAGATGGAGGCCGCCCCACAGATACGCAGTATTTT
-	TRBV28	TRBJ1-5	many	CASRKGSQPQHF	TGTGCCAGCAGAAAAGGGAGCCAGCCCCAGCATTTT
-	TRBV5-4	TRBJ2-5	many	CASSVYQETQYF	TGTGCCAGCAGCGTCTATCAAGAGACCCAGTACTTC
-	TRBV27	TRBJ2-7	many	CASSLSSAGSYEQYF	TGTGCCAGCAGTTTATCTTCGGCAGGCTCCTACGAGCAGTACTTC
TRBD1	TRBV23-1	TRBJ2-1	many	CASSHLPRDRSTRSRVRNEQFF	TGCGCCAGCAGTCATCTCCCCCGGGACAGGAGTACGAGATCTCGAGTGCGTAATGAGCAGTTCTTC
-	TRBV20-1	TRBJ2-1	many	CSAAREIDEQFF	TGCAGTGCCGCCCGGGAGATCGATGAGCAGTTCTTC
TRBD2	TRBV29-1	TRBJ2-1	many	CSVGEGWSYNEQFF	TGCAGCGTTGGGGAGGGCTGGTCCTACAATGAGCAGTTCTTC
TRBD1	TRBV10-3	TRBJ1-5	many	CAISPSDRDNQPQHF	TGTGCCATCAGTCCCTCCGACAGGGACAATCAGCCCCAGCATTTT
-	TRBV5-1	TRBJ1-2	many	CASSLGLVGDGYTF	TGCGCCAGCAGCCTGGGGCTAGTGGGCGATGGCTACACCTTC
-	TRBV7-9	TRBJ2-7	many	CASSLGVGEQYF	TGTGCCAGCAGCCTAGGGGTAGGCGAGCAGTACTTC
-	TRBV28	TRBJ2-6	many	CASSSREQGSGANVLTF	TGTGCCAGCAGTTCTCGAGAACAGGGTTCTGGGGCCAACGTCCTGACTTTC
-	TRBV7-2	TRBJ2-7	medium-sized	CASSSLNYEQYF	TGTGCCAGCAGCTCCCTGAACTACGAGCAGTACTTC
-	TRBV3-1	TRBJ2-5	many	CASSQNRDGTQYF	TGTGCCAGCAGCCAGAACAGGGACGGGACCCAGTACTTC
TRBD2	TRBV2	TRBJ2-7	few	CASSESLAERYEQYF	TGTGCCAGCAGTGAAAGCCTAGCGGAACGCTACGAGCAGTACTTC
TRBD1	TRBV3-1	TRBJ1-2	many	CASRSAGTGGVSGYTF	TGTGCCAGCAGATCAGCCGGGACAGGGGGCGTAAGTGGCTACACCTTC
-	TRBV24-1	TRBJ2-5	few	CATSDQRQAKIGETQYF	TGTGCCACCAGTGATCAAAGACAGGCCAAAATCGGAGAGACCCAGTACTTC
-	TRBV27	TRBJ1-5	many	CASSRQRNQPQHF	TGTGCCAGCAGTCGCCAGAGAAATCAGCCCCAGCATTTT
TRBD1	TRBV28	TRBJ1-1	many	CASSSLTGEREAFF	TGTGCCAGCAGTTCTCTGACAGGGGAGCGTGAAGCTTTCTTT
TRBD1	TRBV7-9	TRBJ1-5	many	CASSLTGGPNQPQHF	TGTGCCAGCAGCTTGACAGGGGGGCCCAATCAGCCCCAGCATTTT
TRBD2	TRBV20-1	TRBJ2-3	many	CSADSGGATDTQYF	TGCAGTGCAGACAGCGGGGGGGCGACAGATACGCAGTATTTT
TRBD2	TRBV10-3	TRBJ2-5	many	CAITPGGRETQYF	TGTGCCATCACTCCGGGGGGGAGAGAGACCCAGTACTTC
-	TRBV18	TRBJ1-5	many	CASSPRDGRNQPQHF	TGTGCCAGCTCACCACGGGACGGACGCAATCAGCCCCAGCATTTT
-	TRBV6-5	TRBJ2-2	many	CASRPFPYRVGTGELFF	TGTGCCAGCAGGCCCTTCCCTTACAGGGTGGGGACCGGGGAGCTGTTTTTT